This TCR beta chain is from a study of regulatory T cells in long-lasting Graves disease. Points from the study as a whole: Small numbers of samples may have cut accuracy. Patients with persistent disease showed a bias toward TRBV28, TRBJ1-2 and TRBJ2-5. Lower TCR diversity was seen in persistent Graves' patients than in newly diagnosed ones. Persistent patients shared some 2,500 public clonotypes among themselves. Newly diagnosed patients shared fewer, at 900 to 1,000.

This clonotype came up many times. Its target is not known. The V end lost 8 bases, the J end lost 4 bases, and 14 bases lay between the germline ends. Germline loops: CDR1 MNHNS, CDR2 SASEGT. This CDR3 has 13 amino acids. Combining iRepertoire HTBI primers with Arm-PCR of CDR3 regions, the authors built TCR beta libraries. MiXCR, applied by TCRdb to the multiplex PCR reads, yields one record per CDR3 protein. The data contain roughly 300,000 distinct CDR3 sequences, roughly a fifth of them seen just once; the ten biggest clones take up roughly 29%. Described time point: persistent/refractory GD, antithyroid drugs over 5 years with positive TRAb. PBMC RNA served as the TCR library source.

The clonotype originates from a female donor with Graves disease. The sequences come from peripheral blood mononuclear cells (PBMCs), collected when the disease was refractory, from a patient treated with antithyroid drugs. The chain uses TRBV6-1 and TRBJ2-5; maybe TRBD2 (5 bases). The CDR3 is CASERARLETQYF. The CDR3 DNA reads TGTGCCAGCGAGAGGGCTCGTCTAGAGACCCAGTACTTC.